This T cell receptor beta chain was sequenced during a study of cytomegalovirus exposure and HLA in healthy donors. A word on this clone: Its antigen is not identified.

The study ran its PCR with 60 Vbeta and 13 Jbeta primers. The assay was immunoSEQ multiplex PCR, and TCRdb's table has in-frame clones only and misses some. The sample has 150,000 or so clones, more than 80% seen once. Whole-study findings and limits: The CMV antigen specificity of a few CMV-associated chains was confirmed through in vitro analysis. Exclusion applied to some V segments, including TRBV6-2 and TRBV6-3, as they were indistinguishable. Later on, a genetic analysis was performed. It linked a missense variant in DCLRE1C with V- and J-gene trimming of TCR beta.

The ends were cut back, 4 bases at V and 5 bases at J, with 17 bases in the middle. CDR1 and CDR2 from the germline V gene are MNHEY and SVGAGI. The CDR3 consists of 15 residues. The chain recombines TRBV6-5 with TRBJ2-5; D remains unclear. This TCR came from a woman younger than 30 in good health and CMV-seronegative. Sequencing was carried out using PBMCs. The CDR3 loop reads CASSFSRSSYETQYF. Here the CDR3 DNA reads TGTGCCAGCAGTTTTTCAAGGAGTAGTTATGAGACCCAGTACTTC.